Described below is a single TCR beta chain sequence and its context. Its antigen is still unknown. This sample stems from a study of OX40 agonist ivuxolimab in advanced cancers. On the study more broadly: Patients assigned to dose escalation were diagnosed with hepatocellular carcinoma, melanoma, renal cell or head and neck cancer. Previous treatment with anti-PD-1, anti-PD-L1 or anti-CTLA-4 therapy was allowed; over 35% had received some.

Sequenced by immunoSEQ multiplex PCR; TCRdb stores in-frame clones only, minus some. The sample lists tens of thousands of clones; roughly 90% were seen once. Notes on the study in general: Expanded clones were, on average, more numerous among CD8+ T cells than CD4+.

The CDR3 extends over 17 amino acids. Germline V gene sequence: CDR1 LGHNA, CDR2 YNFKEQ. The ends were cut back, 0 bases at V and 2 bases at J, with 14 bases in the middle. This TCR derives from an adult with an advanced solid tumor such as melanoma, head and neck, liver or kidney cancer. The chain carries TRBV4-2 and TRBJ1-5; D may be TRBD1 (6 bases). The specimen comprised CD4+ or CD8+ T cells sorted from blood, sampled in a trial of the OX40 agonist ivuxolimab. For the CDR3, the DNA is TGTGCCAGCAGCCAAGAGAAGGCAGGGGATGGCAATCAGCCCCAGCATTTT. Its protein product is CASSQEKAGDGNQPQHF.